A selection of T cell receptor beta chains follows, all from one sample in a study of shared clonotypes between healthy human individuals. Libraries were prepared by immunoSEQ multiplex PCR; TCRdb keeps only in-frame clonotypes and omits some of them. The sample has roughly 2,500,000 clones, more than 85% seen once. The material sequenced was naive CD4+ T cells from PBMCs. These receptors originate from a man between 18 and 29 years old in good health. Some clones in this sample may be carry-over from other donors' samples. Each CDR3 is given without its conserved first and last residue.

v_call: TRBV9; cdr3_aa: ASSVGPPEETQY
v_call: TRBV9; cdr3_aa: ASSVKGTSVYNEQF
v_call: TRBV29-1; cdr3_aa: TFTSGSEKLF
v_call: TRBV4-1; cdr3_aa: ASSQAGTGRETQY
v_call: TRBV5-1; cdr3_aa: ASSLAGGQGYGYT
v_call: TRBV5-1; cdr3_aa: ASSADNQETQY
v_call: TRBV19; cdr3_aa: ASSNRAGPEAF
v_call: TRBV6-1; cdr3_aa: ASRFDRGLIDTQY
v_call: TRBV6-5; cdr3_aa: ASSDIISQPQH
v_call: TRBV2; cdr3_aa: ASSEQGQRAF
v_call: TRBV5-5; cdr3_aa: ASRRTPGGETGELF
v_call: TRBV18; cdr3_aa: ASSPPAQGGYTEAF
v_call: TRBV25-1; cdr3_aa: ASSSSEQY
v_call: TRBV12-2; cdr3_aa: ASRLDEPIRTPDRSTQY
v_call: TRBV5-1; cdr3_aa: ASSSRTGNTDTQY
v_call: TRBV6-4; cdr3_aa: AIHYLGGGARSGYT
v_call: TRBV11-2; cdr3_aa: ASSFTAGVGTGELF
v_call: TRBV5-4; cdr3_aa: ASSPGLREQY
v_call: TRBV4-3; cdr3_aa: ASSQGDRDYEQY
v_call: TRBV4-1; cdr3_aa: ASSQESASGANVLT
v_call: TRBV18; cdr3_aa: ASSPPGGVQY
v_call: TRBV27; cdr3_aa: ASGYSGTGKGETQY
v_call: TRBV5-1; cdr3_aa: ASSLPSYNEQF
v_call: TRBV7-2; cdr3_aa: ASSRTGLSTEAF
v_call: TRBV5-1; cdr3_aa: ASSLDAGNREAF
v_call: TRBV19; cdr3_aa: ASSHHGQQYTYEQY
v_call: TRBV14; cdr3_aa: ASSQESGPRAF
v_call: TRBV7-6; cdr3_aa: ASSLSLALRTQY
v_call: TRBV7-9; cdr3_aa: ASSPPRQGGSTDTQY
v_call: TRBV6-6; cdr3_aa: ASSSGTGGYEQY
v_call: TRBV28; cdr3_aa: ASSSRTGMYQPQH
v_call: TRBV28; cdr3_aa: ASSLGQTYEQY
v_call: TRBV28; cdr3_aa: ASRGRSPKQF
v_call: TRBV11-3; cdr3_aa: ASSQPGQGSNEQF
v_call: TRBV7-7; cdr3_aa: ASSPGTAKETQY
v_call: TRBV5-4; cdr3_aa: ASSLGSGGSEQY
v_call: TRBV7-2; cdr3_aa: ASSWDRGSTEAF